The 2 T cell receptor beta chains given below trace back to one sample, sequenced in a study of control samples from healthy donors and cancer patients. Assay: immunoSEQ multiplex PCR; the TCRdb copy retains only in-frame clones and omits some. The sample gives 97,000 or so clones, under 95% of which show up once; around 2.3% is in the top ten. Sequences were obtained from blood. The receptor source for this set is a woman younger than 35 in good health.

V is TRBV12-3 or TRBV12-4 and J is TRBJ2-7, with unresolved D. Trimming took off 5 bases at V and 2 bases at J, with 4 bases between the two ends. This CDR3 has 11 amino acids. DNA for the CDR3: TGTGCCAGCAGTCGCGCCTACGAGCAGTACTTC. Its translation is CASSRAYEQYF.

The chain uses TRBV4-3 and TRBJ1-1; D gene unclear. The length of the CDR3 is 17 residues. Germline V gives CDR1 LGHNA, CDR2 YSLEER. The V and J ends lost 1 base and 2 bases respectively, with 17 bases between them. CDR3 nucleotide sequence: TGCGCCAGCAGCCAAGGAGTGCTTCGGGGTTTTAACACTGAAGCTTTCTTT. Translating gives CASSQGVLRGFNTEAFF.